This T cell receptor beta chain derives from a study of post-analysis software for immune sequencing data. For the study at large: Secondary progressive, relapsing-remitting and progressive-relapsing multiple sclerosis were among the included disease courses.

Germline values: CDR1 MNHNS, CDR2 SASEGT. Trimming left V 7 bases short and J 5 bases short, with 11 bases between. CDR3 length: 12 residues. Study-level results: Four or five TRBV segments, including TRBV5-6, TRBV5-1 and TRBV20-1, were more frequent in patients than controls.

Every TCR beta cDNA library bore unique molecular identifiers. One entry per CDR3 protein, called by TCRdb with MiXCR from the PCR reads. Here the sample spans about 540,000 distinct CDR3 sequences, roughly 34% being singletons. Comment on this clonotype: Its specificity is not known.

The V and J genes are TRBV6-1 and TRBJ1-1; D gene unclear. This receptor was taken from a girl under 18 with multiple sclerosis. The sequenced sample was blood. CDR3 loop: CASTLGLTEAFF. The CDR3 DNA sequence: TGTGCCAGCACTCTCGGTTTAACTGAAGCTTTCTTT.